A single sample gave rise to the 2 T cell receptor beta chains below, sequenced in a study of shared clonotypes between healthy human individuals. Positive CCR7 selection of CD45RO-negative cells yielded the naive CD8 cells, and terminally differentiated effector memory CD45RA+ cells were excluded. The protocol was immunoSEQ multiplex PCR, while the TCRdb copy is restricted to in-frame clones and leaves out a portion. The top ten hold about 1.8% of the sample, which has around 2.1 million clones, roughly 91% seen once. The sample was naive CD8+ T cells from PBMCs. Receptors were obtained from a young man in good health. Some clones in this sample may be carry-over from other donors' samples.

Note on this clone: Other DNA sequences in this sample translate to the same CDR3. The rearrangement joins TRBV27 to TRBJ2-7, with no clear D. Trimming removed 6 bases at V and 2 bases at J, with 11 bases between. The CDR3 extends over 13 amino acids. Germline CDR1 and CDR2: MNHEY and SMNVEV (reference sequence). The chain's CDR3 is CASSPGSTYEQYF. CDR3 bases: TGTGCCAGCAGCCCAGGATCAACCTACGAGCAGTACTTC.

The chain is built from TRBV28 and TRBJ2-7; 8 positions match TRBD1. Germline V gene lookup returns CDR1 MDHEN and CDR2 SYDVKM. This CDR3 has 16 amino acids. V was pared by 2 bases and J by 4 bases, with 10 bases of the junction left unmatched. The CDR3 DNA reads TGTGCCAGCAGTTTAACCCCGGCAGGGGGCCAATACGAGCAGTACTTC. It codes for CASSLTPAGGQYEQYF.